Listed below are T cell receptor beta chains from one sample, sequenced in a study of post-analysis software for immune sequencing data. Each CDR3 protein is one row after TCRdb ran MiXCR on the PCR reads. The sample records 500,000 to 600,000 distinct CDR3 sequences, around 40% being singletons. Sequencing was carried out using blood. These receptors were obtained from a girl under 18 with multiple sclerosis. CDR3s include the opening cysteine and the closing phenylalanine or tryptophan. D genes are given only for firm matches. For some rows the clone size is stated as once, few or many, or as a class when expanded; others skip it.

D gene,V gene,clone size,J gene,CDR3 DNA,CDR3 protein
TRBD2,TRBV29-1,-,TRBJ2-3,TGCAGCGTACTAGCGGGGGGCACAGATACGCAGTATTTT,CSVLAGGTDTQYF
TRBD1,TRBV7-2,-,TRBJ2-3,TGTGCCAGCAGCGCCCGACAGGGTGGGAGCACAGATACGCAGTATTTT,CASSARQGGSTDTQYF
-,TRBV4-1,once,TRBJ1-4,TGCGCCAGCAGCCCCCGACTTAACGGACAGCGATCTAATGAAAAACTGTTTTTT,CASSPRLNGQRSNEKLFF
-,TRBV12-3/TRBV12-4,few,TRBJ1-1,TGTGCCAGCAGTTTATGGGAGACGGACACTGAAGCTTTCTTT,CASSLWETDTEAFF
TRBD2,TRBV4-1,-,TRBJ2-1,TGCGCCAGCAGAAAATTTGTGACGGGAGGGCCTCTTGAGCAGTTCTTC,CASRKFVTGGPLEQFF
-,TRBV6-6,-,TRBJ2-5,TGTGCCAGCAGTTACTCGTCTAAGGGGGCGGGAAAAGAGACCCAGTACTTC,CASSYSSKGAGKETQYF
TRBD1,TRBV30,few,TRBJ2-1,TGTGCCTGGAGTGGACAGGGATACAGCTCCTACAATGAGCAGTTCTTC,CAWSGQGYSSYNEQFF
-,TRBV4-2,-,TRBJ1-5,TGTGCCAGCAGCCAAGTACTGGGCAGCAATCAGCCCCAGCATTTT,CASSQVLGSNQPQHF
TRBD1,TRBV5-5,-,TRBJ2-7,TGTGCCAGCACCAGAAAAAAACTCAGGGGGACCTACGAGCAGTACTTC,CASTRKKLRGTYEQYF
TRBD2,TRBV20-1,-,TRBJ2-3,TGCAGTGCCGATTCTCGGACTAGCGGGAGGGCGGATACGCAGTATTTT,CSADSRTSGRADTQYF
TRBD2,TRBV9,-,TRBJ2-1,TGTGCCAGCAGCGTCCGTCTAGCGGGGAGAAATGAGCAGTTCTTC,CASSVRLAGRNEQFF
-,TRBV7-6,few,TRBJ2-3,TGTGCCAGCAGCTTATTAGGGCAGTCACCTAGCACAGATACGCAGTATTTT,CASSLLGQSPSTDTQYF
TRBD2,TRBV12-3/TRBV12-4,few,TRBJ2-3,TGTGCCAGCAGTTCCGAATACTTACTAGCGGGGGGCACAGATACGCAGTATTTT,CASSSEYLLAGGTDTQYF
-,TRBV4-1,-,TRBJ1-5,TGCGCCAGCAGCCAAGGGGAACCCCATAGCAATCAGCCCCAGCATTTT,CASSQGEPHSNQPQHF
-,TRBV29-1,few,TRBJ2-7,TGCAGCGTTGTGGCAGGCCTCACCTACGAGCAGTACTTC,CSVVAGLTYEQYF
TRBD2,TRBV12-3/TRBV12-4,-,TRBJ2-2,TGCGCCAGCAGTCCCGGACTAGCGGGAGCATCAGGGGAGCTGTTTTTT,CASSPGLAGASGELFF
TRBD1,TRBV12-3/TRBV12-4,-,TRBJ2-7,TGTGCCAGCAGCGCCGGGACAGGGCGCGAGCAGTACTTC,CASSAGTGREQYF
TRBD1,TRBV12-3/TRBV12-4,-,TRBJ1-5,TGTGCCAGCAGCGGGGGGACAGCTAATCAGCCCCAGCATTTT,CASSGGTANQPQHF
-,TRBV3-1,few,TRBJ2-3,TGTGCCAGCAGCCCTTCGTGGGTCGCAGATACGCAGTATTTT,CASSPSWVADTQYF
TRBD2,TRBV11-1,-,TRBJ2-2,TGTGCCAGCAGCTTCCGGCGTCCTACCCGAGGGGGACTAGCGTTCACCGGGGAGCTGTTTTTT,CASSFRRPTRGGLAFTGELFF
-,TRBV6-2/TRBV6-3,-,TRBJ2-5,TGTGCCAGCAGCCAAGGACGGATAGAGACCCAGTACTTC,CASSQGRIETQYF
TRBD1,TRBV20-1,-,TRBJ1-2,TGCAGTGCTCCCCCCGCGACAGGGCATATAGGTGGCTACACCTTC,CSAPPATGHIGGYTF
TRBD1,TRBV12-3/TRBV12-4,-,TRBJ1-1,TGTGCCAGCAGTTACCCCGGGACAGGGACTTTTAACACTGAAGCTTTCTTT,CASSYPGTGTFNTEAFF
-,TRBV29-1,-,TRBJ1-1,TGCAGCGTCGTTCGGGGGAACACTGAAGCTTTCTTT,CSVVRGNTEAFF
-,TRBV4-1,-,TRBJ1-5,TGCGCCAGCAGCCAAGAAGCGGTCTCCAATCAGCCCCAGCATTTT,CASSQEAVSNQPQHF
TRBD2,TRBV12-3/TRBV12-4,few,TRBJ2-5,TGTGCCAGCAGCCAAAACACGGGAGGAGAGACCCAGTACTTC,CASSQNTGGETQYF
-,TRBV14,-,TRBJ1-6,TGTGCCAGCAGCCAAGCTTTTCAGGGTGATTCACCCCTCCACTTT,CASSQAFQGDSPLHF